The clone carrying this T cell receptor beta chain was counted a single time. What it recognizes is unknown. This sample was taken from a study of T cell repertoires in cytomegalovirus infection. For the study at large: Signatures in public TCR beta sequences pointed to both CMV infection and matching HLA type.

Germline lookup yields CDR1 SGDLS and CDR2 YYNGEE. The V gene lost 0 bases and the J gene lost 6 bases, with 12 bases spanning the gap. The CDR3 has 14 amino acids. In TCRdb, the reads were re-called with MiXCR into one record per CDR3 protein. The sample lists hundreds of thousands of distinct CDR3 sequences, approximately 46% occurring once. The sequence came from a human donor in good health (CMV status not recorded). Some clones in this sample may be carry-over from other donors' samples. This sample comprised cultured PBMCs, obtained from culture after CMV antigen stimulation. This chain links TRBV9 with TRBJ2-5; D may be TRBD1 or TRBD2 (6 bases each). DNA of the CDR3: TGTGCCAGCAGCGTAGAGGGGGGCTGGAAGACCCAGTACTTC. It encodes CASSVEGGWKTQYF.